This TCR beta chain was observed in a study of lymphopenia after photon versus proton radiotherapy. Points from the study as a whole: Authors raise, but do not show, better survival with proton therapy. In patients who died, overall survival fell as post-nadir TCR diversity dropped more. Proton therapy kept repertoires fairly stable, unlike photons, which gained effector/memory cells.

Concerning this clone itself: Its specificity is not known.

Produced via immunoSEQ multiplex PCR; TCRdb's table is partial and in-frame only. The sample has about 40,000 clones, 85% to 90% seen once. This CDR3 is 15 amino acids long. With 4 bases clipped from V and 5 bases from J, the junction kept 6 bases outside the gene matches. Germline values: CDR1 SGHRS, CDR2 YFSETQ. The TCR originated in a woman in her sixties or seventies with pancreatic cancer. Some clones in this sample may be carry-over from other donors' samples. The sequencing here drew on peripheral blood, taken from a patient treated with proton-based radiotherapy. V usage is TRBV5-1 and J usage is TRBJ2-7; 13 nucleotides line up with TRBD2. The CDR3 DNA sequence: TGCGCCAGCAGCAAACGGACTAGCGGGAGTGACGAGCAGTACTTC. It encodes CASSKRTSGSDEQYF. Full variable domain (missing parts from reference TRBV5-1 and TRBJ2-7): KAGVTQTPRYLIKTRGQQVTLSCSPISGHRSVSWYQQTPGQGLQFLFEYFSETQRNKGNFPGRFSGRQFSNSRSEMNVSTLELGDSALYLCASSKRTSGSDEQYFGPGTRLTVT.